The 3 T cell receptor beta chains listed next were all sequenced from one sample in a study of T cells in localized non-small cell lung cancer. Measured with immunoSEQ multiplex PCR; TCRdb has only the in-frame clones, and not every one. The sample lists tens of thousands of clones, approximately 80% occurring once. The starting material was peripheral blood mononuclear cells, obtained before any cancer treatment. The receptor set was obtained from a man aged 35 to 70 with stage III lung adenocarcinoma.

Regarding this clone: Other nucleotide sequences in the sample specify the same CDR3. The chain has TRBV5-1 and TRBJ2-7; TRBD1 matches 10 bases. The CDR3 has 14 residues. V shed 4 bases, J shed 4 bases, and the junction held 5 bases outside the gene matches. Germline loops: CDR1 SGHRS, CDR2 YFSETQ. DNA of the CDR3: TGCGCCAGCAGCCCCGGGACAGGGGCATACGAGCAGTACTTC. Translated, it gives CASSPGTGAYEQYF.

V is TRBV16 and J is TRBJ2-1, with D possibly being TRBD1 (6 bases). Trimming removed 2 bases at V and 4 bases at J, with 12 bases between. The CDR3 consists of 15 residues. Per germline, CDR1 KGHSY and CDR2 FQNENV. Here the CDR3 reads CASSQILTGYNEQFF. The CDR3, as DNA: TGTGCCAGCAGCCAAATCCTGACAGGATACAATGAGCAGTTCTTC.

The chain combines TRBV7-2 with TRBJ2-5; D is perhaps TRBD2 (5 bases). The length of the CDR3 is 14 residues. From germline, CDR1 is SGHTA and CDR2 FQGNSA. Trimming took 0 bases from V and 5 from J, leaving 10 bases between them. CDR3 sequence: CASSLATRAETQYF. CDR3 in DNA: TGTGCCAGCAGCTTAGCCACGCGGGCGGAGACCCAGTACTTC.